The sequence of this TCR beta chain was determined in a study of T cell changes during pregnancy in multiple sclerosis. CDR3 length: 13 amino acids. CDR1 is SQVTM, CDR2 ANQGSEA, per germline. The ends were cut back, 5 bases at V and 8 bases at J, with 16 bases in the middle. Some clones are missing from TCRdb's copy, which holds only in-frame ones; the method was immunoSEQ multiplex PCR. The sample lists some 87,000 clones, 85% to 95% occurring once. This TCR derives from a female donor with multiple sclerosis, enrolled in a pregnancy study. This material consisted of peripheral blood, taken in the first trimester of pregnancy. The chain uses TRBV29-1 and TRBJ2-1; the D is unclear. Written as DNA, the CDR3 is TGCAGCGTTTCCCCTGGCCCTCGGGATGAGCAGTTCTTC. Protein product: CSVSPGPRDEQFF.